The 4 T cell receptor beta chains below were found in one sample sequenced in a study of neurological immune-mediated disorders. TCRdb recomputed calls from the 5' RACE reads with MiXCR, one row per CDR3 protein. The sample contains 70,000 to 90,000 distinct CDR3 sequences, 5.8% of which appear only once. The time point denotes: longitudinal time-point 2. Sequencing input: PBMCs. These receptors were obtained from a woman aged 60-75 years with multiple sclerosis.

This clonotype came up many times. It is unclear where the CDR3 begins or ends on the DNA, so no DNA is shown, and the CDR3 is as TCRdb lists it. CDR3 residues: CSVGPGANTGELFF. The chain is built from TRBV20-1 and TRBJ2-2; the table's D call TRBD1 went unverified against the DNA. Germline V gene lookup returns CDR1 DFQATT and CDR2 SNEGSKA (reference sequence). Inclusive of both ends, the CDR3 amounts to 14 amino acids.

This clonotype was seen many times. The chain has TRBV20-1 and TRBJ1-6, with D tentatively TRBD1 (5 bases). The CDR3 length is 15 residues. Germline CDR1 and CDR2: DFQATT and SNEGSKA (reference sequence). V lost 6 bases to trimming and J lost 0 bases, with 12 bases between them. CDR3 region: CSAPGGSSYNSPLHF. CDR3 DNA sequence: TGCAGTGCCCCTGGGGGGAGCTCCTATAATTCACCCCTCCACTTT.

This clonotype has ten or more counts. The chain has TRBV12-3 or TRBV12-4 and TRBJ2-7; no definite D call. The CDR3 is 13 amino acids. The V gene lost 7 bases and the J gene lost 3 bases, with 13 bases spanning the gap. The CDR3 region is CASTTNVLYEQYF. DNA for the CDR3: TGTGCCAGCACCACGAACGTACTCTACGAGCAGTACTTC.

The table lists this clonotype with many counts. The CDR3 spells CASSLVRGGYEQYF. CDR3 bases: TGCGCCAGCAGCTTGGTAAGGGGTGGCTACGAGCAGTACTTC. This chain connects TRBV5-1 to TRBJ2-7, with a weak D call TRBD1 (5 bases). V lost 0 bases to trimming and J lost 3 bases, with 10 bases between them. The CDR3 extends over 14 amino acids. Per germline, CDR1 SGHRS and CDR2 YFSETQ. The variable domain in full, with the rest retrieved from reference TRBV5-1 and TRBJ2-7, is KAGVTQTPRYLIKTRGQQVTLSCSPISGHRSVSWYQQTPGQGLQFLFEYFSETQRNKGNFPGRFSGRQFSNSRSEMNVSTLELGDSALYLCASSLVRGGYEQYFGPGTRLTVT.